The 29 T cell receptor beta chains reported below all come from one sample, sequenced in a study of regulatory T cells in long-lasting Graves disease (dated by TCRdb to 2020 to 2023). The time point tag for this specimen amounts to: newly diagnosed GD, antithyroid drugs for less than 3 months. For both TCR sequencing and RNA sequencing, RNA was extracted from PBMCs using TRIzol. Receptor libraries were prepared by multiplex PCR. The reads were generated on an Illumina HiSeq 4000. To build TCR beta libraries, CDR3 regions were amplified by Arm-PCR using iRepertoire HTBI primers. Starting from the raw public reads, TCRdb applied fastp trimming at Q25, assembled clones with MiXCR and retained in-frame beta chains. CDR3 protein duplicates are merged, each entry listing the most common genes and DNA. The sample includes about 440,000 distinct CDR3 sequences, with about 15% observed a single time. The top ten hold around 17% of the sample.

Separately, the same data were catalogued under a study of T cells in Graves' hyperthyroidism and ophthalmopathy.

The specimen comprised peripheral blood mononuclear cells (PBMCs), sampled at new diagnosis, from a patient treated with antithyroid drugs. These receptors all come from a woman in her thirties with Graves disease. Donor details come from another sample of the same person, matched by shared clones.

In this sample, this clonotype turned up once. The chain carries TRBV27 and TRBJ1-5; no clear D. The germline V and J ends were trimmed by 5 bases and 2 bases, with 13 bases remaining between them. The germline gives CDR1 MNHEY, CDR2 SMNVEV (reference sequence). CDR3 size: 15 residues. CDR3 coding DNA: TGTGCCAGCAGTCAAACCAGGCTGGGCAATCAGCCCCAGCATTTT. This encodes CASSQTRLGNQPQHF.

Ten or more counts support this clonotype. V is TRBV18 and J is TRBJ2-7; the D is unclear. Trimming shortened V by 1 base and J by 0 bases, and 4 bases separated the two germline ends. Germline V gene sequence: CDR1 KGHSH, CDR2 LQKENI. This CDR3 has 13 amino acids. The CDR3 sequence: CASSPLFSYEQYF. The CDR3 DNA is TGTGCCAGCTCACCACTCTTCTCCTACGAGCAGTACTTC. The whole variable domain, filled in from reference TRBV18 and TRBJ2-7, reads NAGVMQNPRHLVRRRGQEARLRCSPMKGHSHVYWYRQLPEEGLKFMVYLQKENIIDESGMPKERFSAEFPKEGPSILRIQQVVRGDSAAYFCASSPLFSYEQYFGPGTRLTVT.

The table lists this clonotype with many counts. The chain links TRBV7-8 to TRBJ2-1; D gene unclear. Germline V gene data show CDR1 as SGHVS and CDR2 as FQNEAQ. This CDR3 is built from 13 residues. V dropped 0 bases and J dropped 9 bases, with 9 bases sitting between them. This CDR3 is CASSLADSFEQFF. CDR3 nucleotides: TGTGCCAGCAGCTTAGCGGATTCTTTTGAGCAGTTCTTC.

J is TRBJ2-3 and V is TRBV9, with unresolved D. CDR1 SGDLS and CDR2 YYNGEE come from the germline V gene. The V gene lost 7 bases and the J gene lost 6 bases, with 12 bases spanning the gap. The CDR3 runs to 12 residues. CDR3 DNA: TGTGCCAGCGGGTCCCCTGGGGATACGCAGTATTTT. Its protein product is CASGSPGDTQYF. The whole variable domain, filled in from reference TRBV9 and TRBJ2-3, reads DSGVTQTPKHLITATGQRVTLRCSPRSGDLSVYWYQQSLDQGLQFLIQYYNGEERAKGNILERFSAQQFPDLHSELNLSSLELGDSALYFCASGSPGDTQYFGPGTRLTVL.

There are many counts of this clonotype. The V and J genes are TRBV3-1 and TRBJ2-7; D remains ambiguous. Deletions cut 1 base from V and 0 bases from J, with 7 bases between. CDR1 is LGHDT, CDR2 YNNKEL, per germline (reference sequence). The CDR3 contains 14 residues. CDR3 sequence: CASSQGRHSYEQYF. CDR3 bases: TGTGCCAGCAGCCAAGGACGGCACTCCTACGAGCAGTACTTC.

Many counts were recorded for this clonotype. The chain has TRBV27 and TRBJ2-5; possibly TRBD2 for D (5 bases). V was shortened by 2 bases and J by 6 bases, with 10 bases between the two germline ends. The CDR3 covers 13 residues. CDR1 and CDR2 (germline): MNHEY, SMNVEV (reference sequence). The CDR3 nucleotides are TGTGCCAGCAGTTTAGAGTGGGAGAAGACCCAGTACTTC. Its protein is CASSLEWEKTQYF.

This clonotype was seen more than once but under ten times. The rearrangement uses TRBV20-1 and TRBJ1-6; perhaps TRBD1 as D (5 bases). The germline V and J ends were trimmed by 2 bases and 5 bases, with 10 bases remaining between them. Looked up from germline, CDR1 is DFQATT and CDR2 is SNEGSKA (reference sequence). The CDR3 contains 14 residues. The CDR3 sequence: CSARSGTNNSPLHF. The DNA for the CDR3 is TGCAGTGCTAGATCTGGGACCAATAATTCACCCCTCCACTTT.

In its sample, this clonotype was seen many times. The V gene is TRBV29-1, the J gene TRBJ2-3; 11 nucleotides line up with TRBD2. The V gene's germline CDR1 is SQVTM and CDR2 ANQGSEA. The trim removed 5 bases at V and 6 bases at J, leaving 13 bases unmatched. The CDR3 is made up of 16 amino acids. The CDR3 sequence is CSVPPRGLAVSDTQYF. CDR3 in DNA: TGCAGCGTTCCTCCCCGGGGACTAGCGGTGTCGGATACGCAGTATTTT.

This clonotype has at least ten counts. The chain is built from TRBV7-3 and TRBJ2-1; tentatively, D is TRBD1 or TRBD2 (5 bases each). Germline V gives CDR1 SGHTA, CDR2 FQGTGA. V was cut by 6 bases and J by 5 bases, with 17 bases left in between. The CDR3 has 15 residues. DNA for the CDR3: TGTGCCAGCAGTCTTCCCGGGACGCCCAACAATGAGCAGTTCTTC. Protein: CASSLPGTPNNEQFF. Using reference TRBV7-3 and TRBJ2-1 for the parts outside the CDR3, the full variable domain is GAGVSQTPSNKVTEKGKYVELRCDPISGHTALYWYRQSLGQGPEFLIYFQGTGAADDSGLPNDRFFAVRPEGSVSTLKIQRTERGDSAVYLCASSLPGTPNNEQFFGPGTRLTVL.

In its sample, this clonotype was seen many times. J is TRBJ1-5 and V is TRBV6-1; D is unclear. This CDR3 contains 15 residues. CDR1 is MNHNS and CDR2 is SASEGT in the germline V gene. Between the trimmed V and J ends, which lost 6 bases and 0 bases, there was a span of 12 bases. Here the CDR3 reads CASRDDGYSNQPQHF. The CDR3 DNA sequence: TGTGCCAGCAGAGATGACGGCTATAGCAATCAGCCCCAGCATTTT.

This clonotype came up a few times. The chain carries TRBV6-2 or TRBV6-3 and TRBJ1-6, with D uncertain. The CDR3 is 12 amino acids. Germline loops: CDR1 MNHEY, CDR2 SVGEGT. V was cut by 8 bases and J by 10 bases, with 12 bases left in between. The CDR3 coding sequence is TGTGCCAGCGGGGAAGGGAGGTCACCCCTCCACTTT. Its protein is CASGEGRSPLHF.

This clonotype came up many times. The V call is TRBV12-3 or TRBV12-4, the J call TRBJ2-3; 7 positions match TRBD2. This CDR3 region has 14 residues. The V gene end was trimmed by 0 bases and the J gene end by 10 bases; junction bases not matched to a gene: 7. The CDR3 region is CASSLAGGAGAQYF. The CDR3 DNA sequence: TGTGCCAGCAGTTTAGCGGGAGGGGCCGGTGCGCAGTATTTT.

In this sample, this clonotype turned up many times. The chain couples TRBV25-1 to TRBJ1-1, with a possible D match to TRBD1 (5 bases). This CDR3 is 15 amino acids long. CDR1 and CDR2 (germline): MGHDK, SYGVNS. V lost 8 bases to trimming and J lost 1 base, with 17 bases between them. Written as DNA, the CDR3 is TGTGCCAGCTCTCCGACAGACCCCTGGAACACTGAAGCTTTCTTT. Its protein product is CASSPTDPWNTEAFF. The entire variable domain, with the rest obtained from reference TRBV25-1 and TRBJ1-1, is as follows: EADIYQTPRYLVIGTGKKITLECSQTMGHDKMYWYQQDPGMELHLIHYSYGVNSTEKGDLSSESTVSRIRTEHFPLTLESARPSHTSQYLCASSPTDPWNTEAFFGQGTRLTVV.

The rearrangement uses TRBV5-6 and TRBJ1-3, with D possibly matching TRBD1 (5 bases). With 2 bases removed from V and 0 bases from J, the gap between germline ends came to 12 bases. Germline V gene sequence: CDR1 SGHDT, CDR2 YYEEEE. This CDR3 spans 16 amino acids. The CDR3 loop reads CASSFGSTVSGNTIYF. The CDR3, as DNA: TGTGCCAGCAGCTTTGGGTCGACAGTCTCTGGAAACACCATATATTTT. Drawing the rest from reference TRBV5-6 and TRBJ1-3, the complete variable domain is DAGVTQSPTHLIKTRGQQVTLRCSPKSGHDTVSWYQQALGQGPQFIFQYYEEEERQRGNFPDRFSGHQFPNYSSELNVNALLLGDSALYLCASSFGSTVSGNTIYFGEGSWLTVV.

In its sample, this clonotype was seen a few times. The chain couples TRBV6-4 to TRBJ2-1; TRBD2 matches at 15 bases. CDR3 length equals 17 residues. The V segment lost 4 bases and the J segment 5 bases; nucleotides outside the gene matches: 6. From germline, CDR1 is MRHNA and CDR2 SNTAGT. This CDR3 is CASSAGLAGGIHNEQFF. The DNA of the CDR3 is TGTGCCAGCAGTGCTGGACTAGCGGGAGGGATCCACAATGAGCAGTTCTTC.

The table lists this clonotype with many counts. This chain connects TRBV6-1 to TRBJ2-2; no definite D call. Germline assignment: CDR1 MNHNS and CDR2 SASEGT. V was pared by 7 bases and J by 4 bases, with 19 bases between. The CDR3 runs 16 residues. CDR3 loop: CASKEYLTGGTGELFF. CDR3 DNA: TGTGCCAGCAAGGAGTACTTAACGGGCGGCACCGGGGAGCTGTTTTTT.

This clonotype was seen repeatedly, ten times or more. The gene calls are TRBV7-9 and TRBJ1-1; D not resolved. Between the trimmed V and J ends, which lost 1 base and 8 bases, there was a span of 11 bases. Germline loops: CDR1 SEHNR, CDR2 FQNEAQ (reference sequence). The CDR3 is 13 amino acids. CDR3 loop: CASSLGTRLEAFF. CDR3 nucleotides: TGTGCCAGCAGCTTAGGTACACGGCTCGAAGCTTTCTTT.

Note on this clonotype: A read error may produce the germline difference seen at one junction end. The chain carries TRBV5-1 and TRBJ2-5, with 12 bases fitting TRBD2. Gene TRBJ2-1 matches the end of the DNA better, so the J call may be wrong. In germline, CDR1 is SGHRS, CDR2 YFSETQ. The CDR3 extends over 15 amino acids. CDR3 sequence reads: CASSWTSGASNEQFF. Written as DNA, the CDR3 is TGTGCCAGCAGCTGGACTAGCGGGGCTTCCAATGAGCAGTTCTTC.

DNA of the CDR3: TGTGCCAGTAGTATCCCCGGGGGTCTCGCTGAGCAGTTCTTC. Protein sequence: CASSIPGGLAEQFF. V and J are TRBV19 and TRBJ2-1; D possibly corresponds to TRBD2 (6 bases). V was cut by 3 bases and J by 9 bases, with 15 bases left in between. The CDR3 runs to 14 residues. CDR1 LNHDA and CDR2 SQIVND come from the germline V gene (reference sequence).

In this sample, this clonotype turned up many times. V gene TRBV30 combines with J gene TRBJ2-7; TRBD1 aligns across 11 bases. After removal of 3 bases from V and 6 bases from J, the junction contained 10 bases not matched to a gene. The CDR3 runs 15 residues. Germline V CDR1 and CDR2: GTSNPN, SVGIG (reference sequence). The chain's CDR3 is CAWSGLGQGATEQYF. The CDR3 region has the DNA TGTGCCTGGAGCGGCCTTGGACAGGGGGCTACCGAGCAGTACTTC.

The chain couples TRBV7-8 to TRBJ2-2, with 9 bases lining up with TRBD2. CDR1 and CDR2 from the germline V gene are SGHVS and FQNEAQ. V shed 5 bases, J shed 5 bases, and the junction held 9 bases outside the gene matches. This CDR3 comprises 16 residues. The CDR3, as DNA: TGTGCCAGCAGCCCCTTTAGCGGGAGTGGAACCGGGGAGCTGTTTTTT. It encodes CASSPFSGSGTGELFF.

This clonotype was picked up many times. The gene calls are TRBV11-1 and TRBJ1-4, with 9 bases matching TRBD1. The junction had 9 bases not matched to a gene; V was cut back by 6 bases and J by 10 bases. From germline, CDR1 is SGHAT and CDR2 FQDESV (reference sequence). The CDR3 sequence is 14 residues long. The CDR3 DNA reads as TGTGCCAGCAGGACCGGGACAGGGCTTGGAAAACTGTTTTTT. It yields the protein CASRTGTGLGKLFF.

The gene calls are TRBV3-1 and TRBJ2-7, with no clear D. Germline CDR1 LGHDT, CDR2 YNNKEL (reference sequence). CDR3 size: 14 residues. Trimming cost V 10 bases and J 2 bases, with 18 bases left between them. CDR3 in DNA: TGTGCCATCGGCCCGGACGTAGCAGCCTACGAGCAGTACTTC. The encoded protein is CAIGPDVAAYEQYF.

This clonotype was detected a few times. The chain joins TRBV5-5 to TRBJ2-2, with 11 bases matching TRBD2. V dropped 4 bases and J dropped 2; count of bases not matched to a gene: 4. The CDR3 contains 16 residues. Germline CDR1 reads SGHKS; CDR2 reads YYEKEE (reference sequence). The CDR3 region has the DNA TGTGCCAGCAGCGGGGGACTAGCGGACAACACCGGGGAGCTGTTTTTT. Translating gives CASSGGLADNTGELFF. Full variable domain (missing parts from reference TRBV5-5 and TRBJ2-2): DAGVTQSPTHLIKTRGQQVTLRCSPISGHKSVSWYQQVLGQGPQFIFQYYEKEERGRGNFPDRFSARQFPNYSSELNVNALLLGDSALYLCASSGGLADNTGELFFGEGSRLTVL.

The table lists this clonotype with a few counts. V is TRBV13 and J is TRBJ2-3, with 9 bases lining up with TRBD1. In germline, CDR1 is PRHDT, CDR2 FYEKMQ (reference sequence). The CDR3 contains 16 residues. The J segment lost 5 bases and the V segment lost 1 base, leaving 7 bases of the junction unmatched. CDR3 region: CASSLARQGGGDTQYF. DNA for the CDR3: TGTGCCAGCAGCTTAGCACGACAGGGGGGCGGAGATACGCAGTATTTT.

This clonotype was seen many times. The V gene is TRBV7-9, the J gene TRBJ2-1; D ambiguous. CDR1 and CDR2 from the germline V gene are SEHNR and FQNEAQ (reference sequence). V gave up 8 bases and J gave up 0 bases, with 11 bases separating them. This CDR3 spans 14 amino acids. The CDR3 DNA sequence: TGTGCCAGCGAGGACGAGAGCTCCTACAATGAGCAGTTCTTC. It yields the protein CASEDESSYNEQFF. Full variable domain (remainder filled in from reference TRBV7-9 and TRBJ2-1): DTGVSQNPRHKITKRGQNVTFRCDPISEHNRLYWYRQTLGQGPEFLTYFQNEAQLEKSRLLSDRFSAERPKGSFSTLEIQRTEQGDSAMYLCASEDESSYNEQFFGPGTRLTVL.

This chain uses TRBV7-3 with TRBJ1-1; 8 positions match TRBD1. V shed 5 bases, J shed 4 bases, and the junction held 6 bases outside the gene matches. The CDR3 consists of 14 residues. Germline-derived CDR1 and CDR2 are SGHTA and FQGTGA. CDR3 sequence reads: CASSARQGTTEAFF. CDR3 sequence (DNA): TGTGCCAGCAGCGCCAGACAGGGGACCACTGAAGCTTTCTTT.

Ten or more counts support this clonotype. V and J are TRBV10-2 and TRBJ2-7; TRBD1 or TRBD2 may be the D gene (5 bases each). The V and J ends lost 2 bases and 5 bases respectively, with 7 bases between them. CDR1 is WSHSY and CDR2 is SAAADI in the germline V gene. The CDR3 contains 12 residues. The CDR3 DNA is TGCGCCAGCAGTGAGAGAGGGGACGAGCAGTACTTC. Its translation: CASSERGDEQYF.

The sample holds a few counts of this clonotype. A read error may explain this, as a much larger clone is one base away. The rearrangement links TRBV10-3 to TRBJ2-1, with 7 nucleotides matching TRBD2. The CDR3 extends over 13 amino acids. Trimming removed 6 bases from V and 3 bases from J; junction bases left unmatched: 2. Germline CDR1 reads ENHRY; CDR2 reads SYGVKD. Here the CDR3 reads CAIRRESYNEQFF. Here the CDR3 DNA reads TGTGCCATCAGGCGGGAGAGCTACAATGAGCAGTTCTTC.